Each of the 26 T cell receptor beta chains below was sequenced from the same sample in a study of T-cell reconstitution after alpha-beta-depleted transplantation in children. The study's findings and limits: A year post-transplant, T-cell counts and diversity derived mostly from newly produced T cells.

Preparing the TCRbeta library involved the use of unique molecular identifiers. TCRdb processed the PCR reads anew with MiXCR; each CDR3 protein has one entry. The sample includes about 300,000 distinct CDR3 sequences, roughly 8.2% seen only once; the top ten take 8.5% to 9.5%. Antigens of these TCRs are unknown. This specimen was peripheral blood, taken 360 days after TCRalphabeta/CD19-depleted stem cell transplant. The receptor source for this set is a female patient between 2 and 15 years old who had a stem cell transplant for Fanconi anemia, so the T cells may come from the graft donor.

The rearrangement joins TRBV5-1 to TRBJ1-1, with D hard to call. Trimming stripped 1 base from V and 6 bases from J, with 10 bases between. The germline V gene encodes CDR1 SGHRS and CDR2 YFSETQ. The CDR3 has 13 residues. The CDR3 here is CASSLSREAEAFF. For the CDR3, the DNA is TGCGCCAGCAGCTTGAGCCGGGAAGCTGAAGCTTTCTTT.

This clonotype was counted only a few times. This chain's CDR3 is CASSVGGGLDETQYF. The DNA of the CDR3 is TGTGCCAGCAGCGTAGGAGGGGGGCTGGATGAGACCCAGTACTTC. The chain is built from TRBV9 and TRBJ2-5, with D perhaps assigned TRBD1 or TRBD2 (6 bases each). Trimming took off 0 bases at V and 5 bases at J, with 14 bases between the two ends. Germline CDR1 is SGDLS and CDR2 is YYNGEE. This CDR3 is built from 15 residues.

The V call is TRBV29-1, the J call TRBJ1-1, with 12 positions matching TRBD1. Looked up from germline, CDR1 is SQVTM and CDR2 is ANQGSEA. The CDR3 runs to 14 residues. V lost 4 bases to trimming and J lost 4 bases; unmatched junction nucleotides: 4. In DNA, the CDR3 is TGCAGCGTTGGAAAGGGACAGGGGGCCACTGAAGCTTTCTTT. Translated, it gives CSVGKGQGATEAFF.

This clonotype was observed a handful of times. V gene TRBV4-2 combines with J gene TRBJ1-3; D gene uncertain. The CDR3 is 16 amino acids. Trimming took 1 base from V and 0 from J, leaving 10 bases between them. The germline V gene encodes CDR1 LGHNA and CDR2 YNFKEQ. CDR3 DNA: TGTGCCAGCAGCCAAGGTCCGGCGAGCTCTGGAAACACCATATATTTT. Translating gives CASSQGPASSGNTIYF.

The chain couples TRBV11-3 to TRBJ2-1; TRBD2 matches 8 bases. In germline, CDR1 is SGHNT, CDR2 YENEEA. The CDR3 loop spans 16 amino acids. After removal of 3 bases from V and 0 bases from J, the junction contained 4 bases not matched to a gene. CDR3 amino acids: CASSLISGASYNEQFF. The CDR3, as DNA: TGTGCCAGCAGCTTGATTAGCGGGGCCTCCTACAATGAGCAGTTCTTC.

The V and J genes are TRBV6-5 and TRBJ1-2; the D gene is possibly TRBD1 (5 bases). The CDR3 has 16 residues. From germline, CDR1 is MNHEY and CDR2 SVGAGI. Trimming took off 3 bases at V and 4 bases at J, with 18 bases between the two ends. CDR3 sequence: CASSYSQETVGYGYTF. The CDR3 DNA is TGTGCCAGCAGTTATTCACAGGAAACGGTGGGCTATGGCTACACCTTC.

This rearrangement joins TRBV9 to TRBJ2-7; 9 bases map to TRBD1. The CDR3 covers 14 residues. Germline-derived CDR1 and CDR2 are SGDLS and YYNGEE. V shed 4 bases, J shed 3 bases, and the junction held 5 bases outside the gene matches. CDR3 coding DNA: TGTGCCAGCAGCCCCGACAGGGGGTTCTACGAGCAGTACTTC. Translated: CASSPDRGFYEQYF.

In this sample, this clonotype turned up many times. V is TRBV12-3 or TRBV12-4 and J is TRBJ2-7, with 10 bases matching TRBD1. The junction had 4 bases not matched to a gene; V was cut back by 3 bases and J by 5 bases. This CDR3 comprises 14 residues. CDR3 DNA sequence: TGTGCCAGCAGTTTCGGACAGGGGGTCCACGAGCAGTACTTC. Amino acid sequence: CASSFGQGVHEQYF.

This clonotype was seen ten or more times. The gene calls are TRBV6-5 and TRBJ1-2; no reliable D call. The CDR3 covers 15 residues. V lost 2 bases and J lost 4, with 14 bases in between. CDR1 and CDR2 (germline): MNHEY, SVGAGI. The DNA for the CDR3 is TGTGCCAGCAGTTACGACCCTGGCAGAGTCTATGGCTACACCTTC. It encodes CASSYDPGRVYGYTF.

This clonotype was observed many times. The CDR3 reads CATSSGQGNLDTQYF. The CDR3 DNA is TGTGCCACCAGTTCGGGACAGGGAAATTTAGATACGCAGTATTTT. V gene TRBV24-1 combines with J gene TRBJ2-3, with 9 bases lining up with TRBD1. This CDR3 is 15 amino acids long. In germline, CDR1 is KGHDR, CDR2 SFDVKD. The V gene end was trimmed by 6 bases and the J gene end by 5 bases; junction bases not matched to a gene: 8.

A few counts support this clonotype. The chain couples TRBV3-1 to TRBJ2-3; no clear D gene. V lost 3 bases, J lost 2 bases, and 12 bases lay in between. The CDR3 runs 15 residues. The germline V gene encodes CDR1 LGHDT and CDR2 YNNKEL (reference sequence). The CDR3 region has the DNA TGTGCCAGCAGCCACGATTCCTCTATCACAGATACGCAGTATTTT. It is translated as CASSHDSSITDTQYF.

At least ten counts were recorded for this clonotype. This chain links TRBV28 with TRBJ2-1; weak D call: TRBD1 (6 bases). The CDR3 covers 12 residues. The germline V and J ends were trimmed by 4 bases and 15 bases, with 16 bases remaining between them. In germline, CDR1 is MDHEN, CDR2 SYDVKM. For the CDR3, the DNA is TGTGCCAGCAGTTCATATCAGACAGGTGCGTTCTTC. Its translation: CASSSYQTGAFF.

The table lists this clonotype with a few counts. The J gene is TRBJ2-7, the V gene TRBV2; D gene unclear. V was clipped by 3 bases and J by 2 bases, with 5 bases between them. CDR3 size: 12 residues. Germline lookup yields CDR1 SNHLY and CDR2 FYNNEI. As DNA, the CDR3 is TGTGCCAGCAGTGAGTACCCCTACGAGCAGTACTTC. Translating gives CASSEYPYEQYF. The full variable domain, completed using reference TRBV2 and TRBJ2-7, is EPEVTQTPSHQVTQMGQEVILRCVPISNHLYFYWYRQILGQKVEFLVSFYNNEISEKSEIFDDQFSVERPDGSNFTLKIRSTKLEDSAMYFCASSEYPYEQYFGPGTRLTVT.

This clonotype was found many times. This sequence joins TRBV12-3 or TRBV12-4 and TRBJ2-7, with D maybe TRBD1 (5 bases). The V gene lost 3 bases and the J gene lost 3 bases, with 12 bases spanning the gap. This CDR3 has 14 amino acids. The CDR3 bases are TGTGCCAGCAGTTTTCACCGAAGGGGCTACGAGCAGTACTTC. Protein: CASSFHRRGYEQYF.

This clonotype was observed at least ten times. The gene calls are TRBV12-3 or TRBV12-4 and TRBJ1-1; D is uncertain. There are 15 residues in the CDR3. Between the trimmed V and J ends, which lost 6 bases and 2 bases, there was a span of 16 bases. In nucleotides, the CDR3 is TGTGCCAGCAGCCCTCCCTTGGGGAGAAACACTGAAGCTTTCTTT. Translated: CASSPPLGRNTEAFF.

This clonotype was picked up many times. This rearrangement joins TRBV5-1 to TRBJ2-3; the D gene is possibly TRBD2 (6 bases). This CDR3 comprises 16 residues. The germline CDR1 and CDR2 sequences are SGHRS and YFSETQ. V gave up 2 bases and J gave up 1 base, with 14 bases separating them. CDR3 sequence reads: CASSFGSGVGTDTQYF. CDR3 in DNA: TGCGCCAGCAGCTTCGGGTCGGGAGTTGGCACAGATACGCAGTATTTT.

This clonotype has just a few counts. This chain uses TRBV30 with TRBJ1-1, with 8 positions matching TRBD1. V lost 4 bases, J lost 1 base, and 5 bases stayed unmatched. This CDR3 comprises 14 residues. The germline V gene encodes CDR1 GTSNPN and CDR2 SVGIG (reference sequence). As DNA, the CDR3 is TGTGCCTGGAACGCAGGGACAGGGAACACTGAAGCTTTCTTT. This translates into CAWNAGTGNTEAFF.

Notes on this clonotype: The germline gene is not matched at one end of the junction; a read error may be the cause. The CDR3 protein is CASCQGGLAQETQYF. Written as DNA, the CDR3 is TGTGCCAGCTGCCAAGGCGGACTAGCACAAGAGACCCAGTACTTC. V gene TRBV3-1 combines with J gene TRBJ2-5, with 8 nucleotides matching TRBD2. Germline assignment: CDR1 LGHDT and CDR2 YNNKEL (reference sequence). This CDR3 comprises 15 residues.

This clonotype was counted ten times or more. The rearrangement links TRBV2 to TRBJ2-7, with 14 bases that match TRBD2. From germline, CDR1 is SNHLY and CDR2 FYNNEI. This CDR3 is built from 19 residues. The V segment lost 2 bases and the J segment 0 bases; nucleotides outside the gene matches: 9. In DNA, the CDR3 is TGTGCCAGCAGTGAACTCCTAGGGGGACTAGCGGGAGACTCCTACGAGCAGTACTTC. It is translated as CASSELLGGLAGDSYEQYF.

The table lists this clonotype with a few counts. The J gene is TRBJ2-7, the V gene TRBV29-1; D perhaps matches TRBD1 (6 bases). The germline gives CDR1 SQVTM, CDR2 ANQGSEA. The CDR3 consists of 12 residues. The ends were cut back, 6 bases at V and 2 bases at J, with 11 bases in the middle. The CDR3 bases are TGCAGCGTCACGACAGGTCCCTACGAGCAGTACTTC. Amino acids: CSVTTGPYEQYF.

In its sample, this clonotype was seen many times. The gene calls are TRBV12-3 or TRBV12-4 and TRBJ2-3, with D perhaps matching TRBD1 (5 bases). The length of the CDR3 is 16 residues. With 5 bases removed from V and 2 bases from J, the gap between germline ends came to 17 bases. CDR3 sequence: CASSLHPGLTTDTQYF. The CDR3 nucleotides are TGTGCCAGCAGTCTCCACCCAGGGTTGACCACAGATACGCAGTATTTT.

The V and J genes are TRBV11-2 and TRBJ2-1; D unclear. Germline assignment: CDR1 SGHAT and CDR2 FQNNGV. V lost 5 bases and J 10 bases, leaving 3 bases between the germline ends. CDR3 length: 9 residues. The CDR3 spells CASSPEQFF. The CDR3 bases are TGTGCCAGCAGCCCAGAGCAGTTCTTC.

This clonotype was counted only a few times. The V and J genes are TRBV4-2 and TRBJ1-2, with 7 bases fitting TRBD1. V gave up 3 bases and J gave up 12 bases; unmatched junction bases: 13. The CDR3 is 14 amino acids. Per germline, CDR1 LGHNA and CDR2 YNFKEQ. CDR3 bases: TGTGCCAGCAGCCAGGACGGGACAGTGGGCCCAGACACCTTC. It translates to CASSQDGTVGPDTF.

The chain uses TRBV28 and TRBJ2-1; D call uncertain. Trimming shortened V by 1 base and J by 8 bases, and 6 bases separated the two germline ends. Germline V gives CDR1 MDHEN, CDR2 SYDVKM. The CDR3 runs to 12 residues. Here the CDR3 reads CASSLSVYEQFF. The CDR3, as DNA: TGTGCCAGCAGTTTATCCGTGTATGAGCAGTTCTTC.

For this clonotype: An end of the junction differs from the germline gene, which may be a read error. The chain is built from TRBV12-3 or TRBV12-4 and TRBJ2-3, with no clear D. The CDR3 runs to 11 residues. The CDR3 coding sequence is TGTGCCAGCAGTTTGGCAGATAGGCAGTATTTT. Translating gives CASSLADRQYF.

The CDR3 nucleotides are TGTGCCAGCAGCTCCCCCTTTTCCTCCCCCAGAGGACAGCCCCAAGAGACCCAGTACTTC. Its protein product is CASSSPFSSPRGQPQETQYF. This chain joins TRBV11-2 and TRBJ2-5; D perhaps matches TRBD1 (6 bases). The germline V and J ends were trimmed by 4 bases and 1 base, with 28 bases remaining between them. The V gene's germline CDR1 is SGHAT and CDR2 FQNNGV. CDR3 length: 20 residues.